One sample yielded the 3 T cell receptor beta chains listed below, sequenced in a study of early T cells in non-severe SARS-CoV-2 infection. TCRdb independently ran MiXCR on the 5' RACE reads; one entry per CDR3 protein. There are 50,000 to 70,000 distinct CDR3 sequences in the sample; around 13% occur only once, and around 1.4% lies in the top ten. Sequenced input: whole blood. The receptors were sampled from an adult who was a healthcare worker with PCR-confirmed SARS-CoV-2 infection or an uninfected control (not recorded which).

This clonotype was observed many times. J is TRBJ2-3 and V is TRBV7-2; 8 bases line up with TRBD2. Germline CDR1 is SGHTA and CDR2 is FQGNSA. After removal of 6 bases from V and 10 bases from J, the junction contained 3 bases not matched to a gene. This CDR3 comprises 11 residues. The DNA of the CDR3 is TGTGCCAGCAGACGGGGGGGCTCGCAGTATTTT. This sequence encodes CASRRGGSQYF.

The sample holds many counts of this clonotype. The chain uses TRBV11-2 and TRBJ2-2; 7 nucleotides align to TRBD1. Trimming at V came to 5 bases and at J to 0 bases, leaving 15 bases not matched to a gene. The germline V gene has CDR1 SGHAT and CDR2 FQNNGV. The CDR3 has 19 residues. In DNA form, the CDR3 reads TGTGCCAGCAGCCTCCGGGACAGCAAAACTTCCGCGAACACCGGGGAGCTGTTTTTT. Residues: CASSLRDSKTSANTGELFF.

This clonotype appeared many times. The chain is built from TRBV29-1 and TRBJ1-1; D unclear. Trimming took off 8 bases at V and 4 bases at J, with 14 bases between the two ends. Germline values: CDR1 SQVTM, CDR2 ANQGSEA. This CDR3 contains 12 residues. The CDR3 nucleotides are TGCAGCACCTACTTCAGTGCCACTGAAGCTTTCTTT. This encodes CSTYFSATEAFF.